The entry that follows covers one T cell receptor (beta chain) sequence. V lost 5 bases, J lost 5 bases, and 5 bases stayed unmatched. Germline CDR1 and CDR2: SGHTA and FQGTGA. The CDR3 length is 13 residues. These data are taken from a study of T cell changes during pregnancy in multiple sclerosis. The repertoire was sequenced with immunoSEQ multiplex PCR; TCRdb's copy has only in-frame clones and lacks some. The table lists 100,000 or so clones, 90% to 95% of them singletons. Specimen: peripheral blood, collected in the first trimester of pregnancy. The receptor was isolated from a female donor with multiple sclerosis, enrolled in a pregnancy study. The V and J genes are TRBV7-3 and TRBJ1-1; 7 bases fit TRBD1. DNA of the CDR3: TGTGCCAGCAGCGAAGGGGGCAAAACTGAAGCTTTCTTT. This translates into CASSEGGKTEAFF.